Presented here are 21 T cell receptor beta chains from one specimen sequenced in a study of CD8 T cells in ankylosing spondylitis. TCRdb reanalysed the 5' RACE reads using MiXCR and keeps one entry per CDR3 protein. The table includes about 300,000 distinct CDR3 sequences, around 10% detected once. Sequenced input: blood, either unsorted or a sorted T cell fraction (not recorded which). These receptors all stem from a female donor with ankylosing spondylitis or in good health (not recorded which).

This clonotype was detected ten times or more. As DNA, the CDR3 is TGCGCCAGCAGCTTAGACAGGACCCTCTTATCACCCCTCCACTTT. Amino acid sequence: CASSLDRTLLSPLHF. The chain has TRBV5-1 and TRBJ1-6; perhaps TRBD1 as D (6 bases). In germline, CDR1 is SGHRS, CDR2 YFSETQ. The CDR3 length is 15 residues. V lost 2 bases, J lost 10 bases, and 16 bases lay in between.

The chain combines TRBV5-1 with TRBJ1-1; TRBD1 might be the D (6 bases). Germline V gives CDR1 SGHRS, CDR2 YFSETQ. The CDR3 runs to 13 residues. With 5 bases removed from V and 7 bases from J, the gap between germline ends came to 15 bases. The CDR3 DNA reads TGCGCCAGCAGGCAGGACAGCCTCCTTGAAGCTTTCTTT. Translated: CASRQDSLLEAFF. The full variable domain, rest sourced from reference TRBV5-1 and TRBJ1-1, is KAGVTQTPRYLIKTRGQQVTLSCSPISGHRSVSWYQQTPGQGLQFLFEYFSETQRNKGNFPGRFSGRQFSNSRSEMNVSTLELGDSALYLCASRQDSLLEAFFGQGTRLTVV.

This clonotype was seen a few times. This chain uses TRBV12-3 or TRBV12-4 with TRBJ1-5, with D possibly matching TRBD1 (6 bases). V was shortened by 6 bases and J by 3 bases, with 9 bases between the two germline ends. The CDR3 has 13 amino acids. As DNA, the CDR3 is TGTGCCAGCAGACAGGGATTCAATCAGCCCCAGCATTTT. Its translation is CASRQGFNQPQHF.

This clonotype appeared many times. V gene TRBV15 combines with J gene TRBJ2-3; either TRBD1 or TRBD2 may supply D (5 bases each). V was trimmed by 4 bases and J by 3 bases, leaving 17 bases between them. Germline CDR1 reads LNHNV; CDR2 reads YYDKDF (reference sequence). The CDR3 runs 16 residues. CDR3: CATSTRYPGTTDTQYF. Written as DNA, the CDR3 is TGTGCCACCAGCACGCGATACCCCGGGACGACAGATACGCAGTATTTT.

At least ten counts were recorded for this clonotype. The J gene is TRBJ1-1, the V gene TRBV5-1; D may be TRBD1 (5 bases). CDR1 is SGHRS and CDR2 is YFSETQ in the germline V gene. This CDR3 comprises 15 residues. V gave up 0 bases and J gave up 1 base, with 10 bases separating them. The CDR3 loop is CASSLAGGENTEAFF. The CDR3 nucleotides read TGCGCCAGCAGCTTGGCCGGGGGGGAGAACACTGAAGCTTTCTTT.

This chain uses TRBV28 with TRBJ1-2, with D perhaps TRBD1 (6 bases). Germline V gives CDR1 MDHEN, CDR2 SYDVKM. The CDR3 totals 15 residues. V was pared by 2 bases and J by 2 bases, with 12 bases between. Here the CDR3 DNA reads TGTGCCAGCAGTTTAGTATCGACAGGCAACTATGGCTACACCTTC. This gives the protein CASSLVSTGNYGYTF.

This clonotype was picked up many times. This sequence joins TRBV20-1 and TRBJ1-1; 10 nucleotides align to TRBD1. Unmatched junction bases numbered 20, after V lost 3 bases and J lost 7 bases. Germline values: CDR1 DFQATT, CDR2 SNEGSKA (reference sequence). This CDR3 has 18 amino acids. CDR3 DNA sequence: TGCAGTGCTAGGACCCCGGGACAGGGGTATGGAAAAGAAATTGAAGCTTTCTTT. This sequence encodes CSARTPGQGYGKEIEAFF.

Only one count was recorded for this clonotype. V and J are TRBV18 and TRBJ2-7; 8 bases agree with TRBD2. Germline loops: CDR1 KGHSH, CDR2 LQKENI. CDR3 length equals 15 residues. V was pared by 5 bases and J by 2 bases, with 8 bases of the junction left unmatched. For the CDR3, the DNA is TGTGCCAGCTCATCAGGCGCGGGGGGAACCTACGAGCAGTACTTC. It codes for CASSSGAGGTYEQYF. The full variable domain, rest sourced from reference TRBV18 and TRBJ2-7, is NAGVMQNPRHLVRRRGQEARLRCSPMKGHSHVYWYRQLPEEGLKFMVYLQKENIIDESGMPKERFSAEFPKEGPSILRIQQVVRGDSAAYFCASSSGAGGTYEQYFGPGTRLTVT.

Ten or more counts support this clonotype. V usage is TRBV12-3 or TRBV12-4 and J usage is TRBJ2-2; 11 positions match TRBD1. J lost 7 bases, V lost 8 bases, and 12 bases had no gene match. The CDR3 covers 16 residues. The CDR3 here is CASSSYRTGGGGELFF. The DNA of the CDR3 is TGTGCCAGCTCTTCGTATAGGACAGGGGGCGGCGGGGAGCTGTTTTTT.

Remarks on this clonotype: Given a much more abundant clone one base away, this may be a read error. Here the CDR3 omits its conserved ending phenylalanine or tryptophan, so a read error is the likely source. In DNA, the CDR3 is TGTGCCACAGGGGACTTGAGGGACAATGAGCAGTTCTTG. Protein sequence: CATGDLRDNEQFL. This chain joins TRBV15 and TRBJ2-1; D may be TRBD2 (6 bases). The CDR3 consists of 13 residues. The germline V gene has CDR1 LNHNV and CDR2 YYDKDF (reference sequence). The V end was cut by 9 bases, the J end by 5 bases, with 14 bases between.

In the case of this clonotype: It may be a read error: a sequence one base away is much more abundant. V is TRBV5-5 and J is TRBJ2-1, with D possibly being TRBD1 (6 bases). The germline V gene has CDR1 SGHKS and CDR2 YYEKEE (reference sequence). The CDR3 length is 14 residues. This CDR3 reads CASSSDSSHNEQFF. The CDR3 DNA is TGTGCCAGCAGCTCGGACAGCTCCCACAATGAGCAGTTCTTC.

The J gene is TRBJ2-5, the V gene TRBV30; possible D gene TRBD2, 5 bases. Trimming stripped 0 bases from V and 3 bases from J, with 17 bases between. CDR1 and CDR2 (germline): GTSNPN, SVGIG (reference sequence). The CDR3 is made up of 16 amino acids. The CDR3 bases are TGTGCCTGGAGTGTTTTTCAAGTAAGCGGAAAAGAGACCCAGTACTTC. Translation gives CAWSVFQVSGKETQYF.

This clonotype was recorded a few times. This sequence joins TRBV10-3 and TRBJ2-4; no clear D. Germline CDR1 reads ENHRY; CDR2 reads SYGVKD. CDR3 length: 13 residues. Trimming pared 8 bases from V and 0 bases from J, leaving 8 bases between. The CDR3 spells CAIGPLAKNIQYF. CDR3 sequence (DNA): TGTGCCATCGGACCATTAGCCAAAAACATTCAGTACTTC.

Sample share makes this clonotype medium-sized. The chain joins TRBV7-6 to TRBJ1-1; no clear D gene. Germline CDR1 reads SGHVS; CDR2 reads FNYEAQ. This CDR3 has 14 residues. V was cut by 6 bases and J by 0 bases, with 11 bases left in between. CDR3 residues: CASRLNRMNTEAFF. CDR3 bases: TGTGCCAGCAGGCTCAACCGCATGAACACTGAAGCTTTCTTT.

This clonotype was seen repeatedly, ten times or more. The J gene is TRBJ1-6, the V gene TRBV12-3 or TRBV12-4, with D unresolved. The CDR3 totals 11 residues. V lost 2 bases to trimming and J lost 7 bases, with 0 bases between them. CDR3 in amino acids: CASSLNSPLHF. CDR3 nucleotides: TGTGCCAGCAGTTTAAATTCACCCCTCCACTTT.

A remark on this clonotype: Relative to the germline gene, one junction end is altered; a read error may explain this. V usage is TRBV20-1 and J usage is TRBJ1-5, with D maybe TRBD1 (5 bases). Germline values: CDR1 DFQATT, CDR2 SNEGSKA (reference sequence). This CDR3 spans 17 amino acids. The CDR3 sequence is CSAVARGRDHSNQPQPF. Written as DNA, the CDR3 is TGCAGTGCCGTCGCCCGGGGACGGGATCATAGCAATCAGCCCCAGCCTTTT.

This clonotype was recorded at least ten times. J is TRBJ1-5 and V is TRBV5-1; D is possibly TRBD1 (5 bases). The CDR3 sequence is 15 residues long. V was shortened by 1 base and J by 0 bases, with 8 bases between the two germline ends. Germline-derived CDR1 and CDR2 are SGHRS and YFSETQ. This chain's CDR3 is CASSLQGSSNQPQHF. The CDR3 DNA sequence: TGCGCCAGCAGCTTGCAGGGTTCTAGCAATCAGCCCCAGCATTTT.

In this sample, this clonotype turned up many times. The rearrangement joins TRBV20-1 to TRBJ1-6; 7 bases line up with TRBD1. This CDR3 spans 15 amino acids. Germline CDR1 reads DFQATT; CDR2 reads SNEGSKA (reference sequence). The V gene end was trimmed by 0 bases and the J gene end by 7 bases; junction bases not matched to a gene: 6. The CDR3 coding sequence is TGCAGTGCTAGAGATCCTAACAGGGGCAATTCACCCCTCCACTTT. Amino acid sequence: CSARDPNRGNSPLHF.

This clonotype was recorded many times. This sequence joins TRBV27 and TRBJ1-4, with D possibly being TRBD1 (5 bases). Trimming took 5 bases from V and 5 from J, leaving 21 bases between them. Germline lookup yields CDR1 MNHEY and CDR2 SMNVEV (reference sequence). CDR3 length equals 17 residues. CDR3 nucleotide sequence: TGTGCCAGCAGTAAAGTTACCCAGCAGGGTGTCAATGAAAAACTGTTTTTT. It encodes CASSKVTQQGVNEKLFF.

This clonotype was recorded a few times. The rearrangement links TRBV27 to TRBJ1-6; 8 bases fit TRBD1. The CDR3 spans 15 residues. Trimming removed 2 bases from V and 7 bases from J; junction bases left unmatched: 4. Germline V gene data show CDR1 as MNHEY and CDR2 as SMNVEV (reference sequence). The chain's CDR3 is CASSLGTGRNSPLHF. In nucleotides, the CDR3 is TGTGCCAGCAGTTTAGGGACAGGACGGAATTCACCCCTCCACTTT.

This clonotype was picked up many times. J is TRBJ2-5 and V is TRBV28; D unclear. Trimming left V 6 bases short and J 5 bases short, with 19 bases between. Germline CDR1 MDHEN, CDR2 SYDVKM. The CDR3 is made up of 15 amino acids. CDR3 nucleotides: TGTGCCAGCAGCCCAACGTCCTCCCAAATGGAGACCCAGTACTTC. The encoded protein is CASSPTSSQMETQYF.